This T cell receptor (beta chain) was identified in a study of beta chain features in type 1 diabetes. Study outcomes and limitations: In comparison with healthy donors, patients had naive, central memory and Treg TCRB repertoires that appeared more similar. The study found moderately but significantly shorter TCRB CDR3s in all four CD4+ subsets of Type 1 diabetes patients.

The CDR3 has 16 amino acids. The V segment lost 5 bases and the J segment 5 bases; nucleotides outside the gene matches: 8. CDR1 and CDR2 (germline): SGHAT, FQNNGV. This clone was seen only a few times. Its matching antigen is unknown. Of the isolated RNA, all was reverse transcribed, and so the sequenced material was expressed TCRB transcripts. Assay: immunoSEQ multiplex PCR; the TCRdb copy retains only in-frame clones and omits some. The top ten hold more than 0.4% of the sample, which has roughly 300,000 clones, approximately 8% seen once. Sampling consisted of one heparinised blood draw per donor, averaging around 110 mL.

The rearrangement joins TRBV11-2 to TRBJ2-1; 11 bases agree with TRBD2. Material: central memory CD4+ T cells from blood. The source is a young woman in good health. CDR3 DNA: TGTGCCAGCAGCCCCCGACTAGCGGGAATCAACAATGAGCAGTTCTTC. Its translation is CASSPRLAGINNEQFF.